This T cell receptor (beta chain) was identified during a study of response to subunit inactivated influenza vaccine. Study-level points and caveats: Few new T cells, the authors suggested, are recruited by each seasonal influenza vaccination.

This clonotype was counted many times. Its antigen is unidentified. MiXCR was run by TCRdb on the RT-PCR reads, yielding one entry per CDR3 protein. The sample includes 150,000 to 200,000 distinct CDR3 sequences, around 10% of them seen just once. In germline, CDR1 is SEHNR, CDR2 FQNEAQ (reference sequence). The CDR3 has 14 residues. J gave up 6 bases and V 5 bases, and 4 bases lay outside the gene matches. This chain uses TRBV7-9 with TRBJ1-4, with 9 bases that match TRBD1. Sequencing used CD8+ T cells sorted from PBMCs, obtained around 25 months after vaccination. This receptor was obtained from a man aged 50 to 69 who received an inactivated influenza vaccine. In DNA form, the CDR3 reads TGTGCCAGCAGCGGCTGGACAGGGGATGAAAAACTGTTTTTT. Translated, it gives CASSGWTGDEKLFF.